This note documents a single T cell receptor (beta chain) sequence. Its antigen is undetermined. TCRdb reanalysed the reads using MiXCR and keeps one entry per CDR3 protein. The repertoire consists of approximately 700,000 distinct CDR3 sequences, with roughly 35% occurring once and the leading ten covering 2.5% to 3.5%. This specimen belongs to a study of T cell repertoires in cytomegalovirus infection. Study in general: CMV infection together with matching HLA type was indicated by public TCR beta signatures.

This CDR3 region has 16 residues. Trimming removed 3 bases from V and 5 bases from J; junction bases left unmatched: 10. The germline V gene has CDR1 SQVTM and CDR2 ANQGSEA. Whole-study findings and limits: Individuals carrying CMV plus the relevant HLA were identified by cumulative frequency of public TCR beta families. In two of eight donors, the top clonotype was HLA-C-restricted CMV-specific.

The TCR comes from a human donor in good health (CMV status not recorded). Some clones in this sample may be carry-over from other donors' samples. The sample was PBMCs. The chain links TRBV29-1 to TRBJ1-2, with TRBD1 identical over 12 bases. CDR3 amino acids: CSVDKRDRGLLYGYTF. The CDR3 bases are TGCAGCGTTGATAAACGGGACAGGGGGCTATTGTATGGCTACACCTTC.